The rows below give T cell receptor beta chains drawn from one sample of a study of CD8 T cells in Susac syndrome. TCRdb itself ran the immunoSEQ multiplex PCR reads through MiXCR, one entry per CDR3 protein. Among some 130,000 distinct CDR3 sequences, 90% to 95% were seen once, and the ten largest hold 0.095% to 0.15%. What was sequenced was CD4+ T cells from PBMCs. The receptors stem from a human donor with multiple sclerosis. Each CDR3 is given with its conserved first and last residue. The D gene is left open where the match is weak. For some rows the clone size is stated as once, few or many, or as a class when expanded; others skip it.

TRBD1	NA	TRBV4-3	TRBJ1-1	CASSQRQGGTEAFF	TGCGCCAGCAGCCAGAGACAGGGAGGCACTGAAGCTTTCTTT
NA	NA	TRBV6-2/TRBV6-3	TRBJ2-1	CASSPRYNEQFF	TGTGCCAGCAGTCCCCGGTACAATGAGCAGTTCTTC
TRBD2	NA	TRBV20-1	TRBJ2-5	CSASLAGQETQYF	TGCAGTGCTAGCCTAGCGGGGCAAGAGACCCAGTACTTC
NA	NA	TRBV19	TRBJ2-6	CASSMGQASGANVLTF	TGTGCCAGTAGTATGGGACAAGCCTCTGGGGCCAACGTCCTGACTTTC
TRBD2	NA	TRBV7-9	TRBJ2-2	CASRGTSGGHNTGELFF	TGTGCCAGCAGAGGTACTAGCGGGGGACATAACACCGGGGAGCTGTTTTTT
NA	NA	TRBV29-1	TRBJ2-7	CSGGGHGEQYF	TGCAGTGGGGGCGGTCATGGCGAGCAGTACTTC
NA	NA	TRBV20-1	TRBJ2-5	CSGRAGQETQYF	TGCAGCGGCAGGGCAGGCCAAGAGACCCAGTACTTC
NA	NA	TRBV30	TRBJ2-2	CACGGRTPGSCFF	NA
NA	NA	TRBV12-2	TRBJ1-1	CASRFRLYPDTEAFF	TGTGCAAGTCGCTTCCGACTCTACCCGGACACTGAAGCTTTCTTT
TRBD1	NA	TRBV4-1	TRBJ1-2	CASSQRAGTGTNYGYTF	TGCGCCAGCAGCCAGAGGGCGGGGACAGGGACGAACTATGGCTACACCTTC
NA	few	TRBV14	TRBJ1-1	CASSQGVEAFF	TGTGCCAGCAGCCAAGGGGTTGAAGCTTTCTTT
TRBD2	NA	TRBV5-1	TRBJ2-7	CASSSPGTSGRASSEQYF	TGCGCCAGCAGCTCGCCCGGGACTAGCGGGAGGGCCTCGAGCGAGCAGTACTTC
TRBD1	few	TRBV6-1	TRBJ2-7	CASSPRDRNYEQYF	TGTGCCAGCAGCCCCCGGGACAGGAACTACGAGCAGTACTTC
NA	NA	TRBV6-2/TRBV6-3	TRBJ1-2	CATGYSLWTNYGYTF	TGTGCCACCGGGTACAGTCTTTGGACCAACTATGGCTACACCTTC
NA	NA	TRBV19	TRBJ1-1	CASSISRDWGEAFF	TGTGCCAGTAGTATTTCCAGGGATTGGGGTGAAGCTTTCTTT
NA	NA	TRBV11-2	TRBJ1-3	CASSPLLLSGNTIYF	TGTGCCAGCAGCCCCCTATTACTCTCTGGAAACACCATATATTTT
NA	NA	TRBV7-2	TRBJ2-5	CASSLGYRGKETQYF	TGTGCCAGCAGCTTAGGGTATCGGGGAAAAGAGACCCAGTACTTC
NA	NA	TRBV18	TRBJ2-7	CASSPFSPQDRYEQYF	TGTGCCAGCTCACCATTCTCTCCGCAGGATCGGTACGAGCAGTACTTC
TRBD1	NA	TRBV4-3	TRBJ2-5	CASSQGTGARVETQYF	TGCGCCAGCAGCCAAGGGACAGGGGCGAGGGTGGAGACCCAGTACTTC
NA	NA	TRBV19	TRBJ1-4	CASKRWTTNEKLFF	TGTGCCAGTAAGAGGTGGACAACTAATGAAAAACTGTTTTTT
NA	NA	TRBV5-1	TRBJ2-2	CASLAEAGAGELFF	TGCGCCAGTTTAGCGGAGGCAGGAGCCGGGGAGCTGTTTTTT
TRBD1	NA	TRBV10-3	TRBJ2-7	CAIRRGKNNYEQYF	TGTGCCATTCGCAGGGGGAAAAATAACTACGAGCAGTACTTC